Listed here are 14 T cell receptor beta chains from one sample, sequenced in a study of cytomegalovirus exposure and HLA in healthy donors. Primers for the PCR totalled 60 Vbeta and 13 Jbeta. Only in-frame clones appear in the TCRdb table, and some are missing; sequencing was by immunoSEQ multiplex PCR. The table shows some 130,000 clones, with approximately 80% occurring only once. The specimen sequenced was PBMCs. These receptors all come from a female donor in good health and CMV-seropositive.

V gene TRBV30 combines with J gene TRBJ1-2, with D possibly matching TRBD1 (6 bases). This CDR3 is built from 14 residues. The V end was cut by 0 bases, the J end by 8 bases, with 16 bases between. The V gene's germline CDR1 is GTSNPN and CDR2 SVGIG (reference sequence). In DNA, the CDR3 is TGTGCCTGGAGTGTTGACAGGCTTTCGGGAGGCTACACCTTC. Protein sequence: CAWSVDRLSGGYTF. Looking up the rest from reference TRBV30 and TRBJ1-2 gives the full variable domain: SQTIHQWPATLVQPVGSPLSLECTVEGTSNPNLYWYRQAAGRGLQLLFYSVGIGQISSEVPQNLSASRPQDRQFILSSKKLLLSDSGFYLCAWSVDRLSGGYTFGSGTRLTVV.

The chain uses TRBV7-3 and TRBJ2-3; no clear D. The CDR3 is 14 amino acids. Germline V gives CDR1 SGHTA, CDR2 FQGTGA. The germline V and J ends were trimmed by 0 bases and 6 bases, with 10 bases remaining between them. This chain's CDR3 is CASSLTGPPDTQYF. The CDR3 DNA reads as TGTGCCAGCAGCTTAACGGGCCCCCCGGATACGCAGTATTTT. The full variable domain, its missing parts supplied by reference TRBV7-3 and TRBJ2-3, is GAGVSQTPSNKVTEKGKYVELRCDPISGHTALYWYRQSLGQGPEFLIYFQGTGAADDSGLPNDRFFAVRPEGSVSTLKIQRTERGDSAVYLCASSLTGPPDTQYFGPGTRLTVL.

This rearrangement joins TRBV28 to TRBJ1-1, with a weak D call TRBD1 (6 bases). CDR3 length: 14 amino acids. Per germline, CDR1 MDHEN and CDR2 SYDVKM. V gave up 7 bases and J gave up 4 bases, with 16 bases separating them. The CDR3 sequence is CASTIQGGGTEAFF. CDR3 DNA: TGTGCCAGCACCATACAGGGTGGGGGCACTGAAGCTTTCTTT.

The V call is TRBV12-5, the J call TRBJ2-3; 10 bases agree with TRBD2. The V gene end was trimmed by 7 bases and the J gene end by 2 bases; junction bases not matched to a gene: 9. CDR3 size: 16 residues. The V gene's germline CDR1 is LGHNT and CDR2 FRNRAP. DNA of the CDR3: TGTGCTAGTGATGAGACTAGCGGGCTACCCACAGATACGCAGTATTTT. This sequence encodes CASDETSGLPTDTQYF.

V and J are TRBV7-9 and TRBJ2-7; possibly TRBD1 for D (6 bases). CDR3 length: 14 residues. Trimming stripped 6 bases from V and 3 bases from J, with 15 bases between. Per germline, CDR1 SEHNR and CDR2 FQNEAQ (reference sequence). This chain's CDR3 is CASSTPGTNYEQYF. In DNA, the CDR3 is TGTGCCAGCAGTACCCCCGGGACAAACTACGAGCAGTACTTC. The variable domain in full, with the rest retrieved from reference TRBV7-9 and TRBJ2-7, is DTGVSQNPRHKITKRGQNVTFRCDPISEHNRLYWYRQTLGQGPEFLTYFQNEAQLEKSRLLSDRFSAERPKGSFSTLEIQRTEQGDSAMYLCASSTPGTNYEQYFGPGTRLTVT.

The chain links TRBV6-6 to TRBJ1-2; D unclear. Germline CDR1 is MNHNY and CDR2 is SVGAGI (reference sequence). The CDR3 covers 14 residues. With 6 bases removed from V and 8 bases from J, the gap between germline ends came to 19 bases. Here the CDR3 DNA reads TGTGCCAGCAGCCTCGTCGGAGGAGAAAAGGGCTACACCTTC. It translates to CASSLVGGEKGYTF.

The rearrangement joins TRBV6-1 to TRBJ1-1, with a possible D match to TRBD1 (5 bases). Germline V CDR1 and CDR2: MNHNS, SASEGT. Trimming removed 6 bases from V and 6 bases from J, with 17 bases in between. CDR3 size: 14 residues. The CDR3 reads CASSHIGGKSEAFF. In nucleotides, the CDR3 is TGTGCCAGCAGCCATATCGGGGGGAAATCTGAAGCTTTCTTT.

The chain employs TRBV5-6 and TRBJ1-5; no firm D call. The CDR3 length is 14 residues. Trimming removed 2 bases at V and 4 bases at J, with 10 bases between. CDR1 SGHDT and CDR2 YYEEEE come from the germline V gene. CDR3 amino acids: CASSFGASNQPQHF. The CDR3 DNA follows: TGTGCCAGCAGCTTTGGAGCAAGTAATCAGCCCCAGCATTTT.

This clone was detected only a few times. The chain links TRBV19 to TRBJ2-1, with 11 bases matching TRBD2. V was clipped by 5 bases and J by 2 bases; unmatched bases: 8. This CDR3 spans 17 amino acids. CDR1 is LNHDA, CDR2 SQIVND, per germline (reference sequence). The CDR3 protein is CASSRGTSGYAYNEQFF. The CDR3 DNA follows: TGTGCCAGTAGTCGGGGGACTAGCGGATATGCCTACAATGAGCAGTTCTTC.

This chain joins TRBV5-6 and TRBJ2-2, with TRBD2 identical over 7 bases. This CDR3 region has 15 residues. Trimming cost V 0 bases and J 4 bases; bases outside gene matches: 3. Per germline, CDR1 SGHDT and CDR2 YYEEEE. The CDR3 region is CASSLVGTTTGELFF. CDR3 nucleotide sequence: TGTGCCAGCAGCTTGGTCGGGACTACCACCGGGGAGCTGTTTTTT.

The chain uses TRBV27 and TRBJ2-2; D is perhaps TRBD1 (5 bases). The CDR3 has 16 amino acids. V was pared by 2 bases and J by 2 bases, with 12 bases between. Looked up from germline, CDR1 is MNHEY and CDR2 is SMNVEV (reference sequence). DNA for the CDR3: TGTGCCAGCAGTTTAAGGACACTCCTTAACACCGGGGAGCTGTTTTTT. It translates to CASSLRTLLNTGELFF.

The rearrangement uses TRBV7-9 and TRBJ1-2; D is undetermined. V shed 2 bases and J shed 6 bases, with 7 bases lying between them. The CDR3 covers 12 residues. The germline gives CDR1 SEHNR, CDR2 FQNEAQ (reference sequence). CDR3 nucleotide sequence: TGTGCCAGCAGCTTAATTAGTGATGGCTACACCTTC. Its protein is CASSLISDGYTF.

V is TRBV21-1 and J is TRBJ1-5; the D call in the table, TRBD1, was not verified against the DNA. TRBV21-1 is designated a pseudogene. This CDR3 is 12 amino acids long. CDR3: CASSPGDQPQHF. DNA of the CDR3: TGTGCCAGCAGCCCAGGGGATCAGCCCCAGCATTTT.

V is TRBV6-1 and J is TRBJ1-2; 9 positions agree with TRBD1. After removal of 6 bases from V and 8 bases from J, the junction contained 7 bases not matched to a gene. The V gene's germline CDR1 is MNHNS and CDR2 SASEGT. The CDR3 runs 13 residues. The CDR3 coding sequence is TGTGCCAGCAGCGCAGGGACAGGGAGAGGCTACACCTTC. This sequence encodes CASSAGTGRGYTF.